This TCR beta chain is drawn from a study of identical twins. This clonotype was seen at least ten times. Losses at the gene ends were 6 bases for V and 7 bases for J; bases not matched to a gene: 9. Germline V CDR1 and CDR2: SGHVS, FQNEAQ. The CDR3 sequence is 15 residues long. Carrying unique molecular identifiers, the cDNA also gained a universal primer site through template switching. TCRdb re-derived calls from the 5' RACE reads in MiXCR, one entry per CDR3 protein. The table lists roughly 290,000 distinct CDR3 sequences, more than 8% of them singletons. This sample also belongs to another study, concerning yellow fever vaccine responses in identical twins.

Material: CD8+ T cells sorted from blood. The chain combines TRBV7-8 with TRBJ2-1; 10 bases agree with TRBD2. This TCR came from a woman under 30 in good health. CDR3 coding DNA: TGTGCCAGCAGTCATAAGACTAGCGGGTATAATGAGCAGTTCTTC. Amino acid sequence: CASSHKTSGYNEQFF.